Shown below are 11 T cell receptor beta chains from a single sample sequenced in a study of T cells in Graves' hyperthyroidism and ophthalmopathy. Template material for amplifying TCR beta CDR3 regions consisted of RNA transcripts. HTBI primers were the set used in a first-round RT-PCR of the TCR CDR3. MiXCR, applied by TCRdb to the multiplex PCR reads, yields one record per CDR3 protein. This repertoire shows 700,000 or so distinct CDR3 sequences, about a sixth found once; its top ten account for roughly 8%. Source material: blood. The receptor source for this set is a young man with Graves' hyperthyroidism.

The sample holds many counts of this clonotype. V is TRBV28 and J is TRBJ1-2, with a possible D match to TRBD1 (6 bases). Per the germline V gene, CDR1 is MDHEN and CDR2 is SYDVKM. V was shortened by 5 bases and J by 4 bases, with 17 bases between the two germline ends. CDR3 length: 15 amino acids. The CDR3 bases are TGTGCCAGCAGTCGCGACTACAGGGTTGTCTATGGCTACACCTTC. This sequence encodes CASSRDYRVVYGYTF.

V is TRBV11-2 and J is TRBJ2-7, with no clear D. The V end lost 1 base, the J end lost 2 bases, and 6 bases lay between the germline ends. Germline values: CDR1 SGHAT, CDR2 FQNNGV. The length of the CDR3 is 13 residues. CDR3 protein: CASSLVLPYEQYF. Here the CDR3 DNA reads TGTGCCAGCAGCTTAGTTCTCCCCTACGAGCAGTACTTC.

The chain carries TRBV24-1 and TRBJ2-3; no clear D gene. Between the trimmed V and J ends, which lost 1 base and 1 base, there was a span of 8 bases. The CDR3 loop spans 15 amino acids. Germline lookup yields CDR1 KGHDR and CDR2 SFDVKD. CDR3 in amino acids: CATSDFYSGTDTQYF. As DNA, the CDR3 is TGTGCCACCAGTGATTTCTACAGTGGCACAGATACGCAGTATTTT.

CDR3 amino acids: CASSSPEGLHSYEQYF. The CDR3 DNA reads as TGTGCCAGCAGCTCCCCCGAGGGACTTCACTCCTACGAGCAGTACTTC. V and J are TRBV7-8 and TRBJ2-7, with a possible D match to TRBD2 (6 bases). This CDR3 is 16 amino acids long. The germline gives CDR1 SGHVS, CDR2 FQNEAQ. Trimming shortened V by 4 bases and J by 0 bases, and 16 bases separated the two germline ends.

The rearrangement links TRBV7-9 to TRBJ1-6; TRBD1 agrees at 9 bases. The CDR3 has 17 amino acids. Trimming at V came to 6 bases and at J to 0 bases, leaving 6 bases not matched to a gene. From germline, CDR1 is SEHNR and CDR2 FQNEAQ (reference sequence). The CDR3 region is CASRTGTGSSYNSPLHF. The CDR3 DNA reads TGTGCCAGCAGAACCGGGACAGGGAGCTCCTATAATTCACCCCTCCACTTT. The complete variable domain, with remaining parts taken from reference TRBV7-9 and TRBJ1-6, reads DTGVSQNPRHKITKRGQNVTFRCDPISEHNRLYWYRQTLGQGPEFLTYFQNEAQLEKSRLLSDRFSAERPKGSFSTLEIQRTEQGDSAMYLCASRTGTGSSYNSPLHFGNGTRLTVT.

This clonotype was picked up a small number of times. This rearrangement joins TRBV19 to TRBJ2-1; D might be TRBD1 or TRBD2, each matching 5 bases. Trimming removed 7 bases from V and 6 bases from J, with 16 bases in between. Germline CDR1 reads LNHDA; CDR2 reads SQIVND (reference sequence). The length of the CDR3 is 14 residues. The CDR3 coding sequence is TGTGCCAGTAAGGGACGGAGGAATTTCAATGAGCAGTTCTTC. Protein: CASKGRRNFNEQFF.

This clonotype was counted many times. The CDR3 nucleotides are TGTGCCAGCAGTTTGGGACAGGGCGGGGATGAGCAGTTCTTC. Amino acid sequence: CASSLGQGGDEQFF. V is TRBV28 and J is TRBJ2-1, with TRBD1 matching 9 bases. Germline CDR1 is MDHEN and CDR2 is SYDVKM. CDR3 size: 14 residues. Trimming removed 3 bases from V and 8 bases from J; junction bases left unmatched: 5.

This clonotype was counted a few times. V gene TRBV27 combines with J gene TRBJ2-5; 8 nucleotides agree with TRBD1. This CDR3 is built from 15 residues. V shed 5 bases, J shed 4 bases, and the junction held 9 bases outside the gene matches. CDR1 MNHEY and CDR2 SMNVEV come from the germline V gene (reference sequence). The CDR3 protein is CASSPQGARGETQYF. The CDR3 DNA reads TGTGCCAGCAGTCCTCAGGGGGCGCGGGGAGAGACCCAGTACTTC.

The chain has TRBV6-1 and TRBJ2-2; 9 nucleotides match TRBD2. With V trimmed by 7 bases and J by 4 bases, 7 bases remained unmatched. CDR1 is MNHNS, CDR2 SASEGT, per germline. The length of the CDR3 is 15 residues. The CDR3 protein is CASTGGTSSTGELFF. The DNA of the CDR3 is TGTGCCAGCACGGGGGGGACTAGCTCCACCGGGGAGCTGTTTTTT.

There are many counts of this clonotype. The CDR3 coding sequence is TGTGCCAGCAGTATCGGTAGCGGGTGGGAGACCCAGTACTTC. It yields the protein CASSIGSGWETQYF. This chain connects TRBV28 to TRBJ2-5; 7 bases agree with TRBD2. Trimming cost V 5 bases and J 5 bases; bases outside gene matches: 8. The CDR3 runs 14 residues. Germline loops: CDR1 MDHEN, CDR2 SYDVKM.

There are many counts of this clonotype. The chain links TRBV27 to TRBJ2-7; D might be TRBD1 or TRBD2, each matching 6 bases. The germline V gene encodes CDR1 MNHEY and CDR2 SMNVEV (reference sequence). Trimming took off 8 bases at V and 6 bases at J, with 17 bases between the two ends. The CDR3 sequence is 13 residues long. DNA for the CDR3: TGTGCCAGCCGATCACAGGGAGGACGCGAGCAGTACTTC. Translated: CASRSQGGREQYF.